Listed below are T cell receptor beta chains from one sample, sequenced in a study of blood T cell repertoires in COVID-19. The data were produced by immunoSEQ multiplex PCR, yet TCRdb's version contains in-frame clones alone and is incomplete. The sample records under 85,000 clones, 65% to 85% being singletons. The sample taken for sequencing was peripheral blood. These receptors came from a man in his sixties with active or convalescent COVID-19. CDR3s include the opening cysteine and the closing phenylalanine or tryptophan. Fields, in order: D gene, V gene, J gene, clone size, CDR3 DNA, CDR3 protein. The D gene is left open where the match is weak. Where a row states a size, it is once, few, many or the class of an expanded clone; other rows omit it.

d_gene: TRBD2; v_gene: TRBV4-1; j_gene: TRBJ2-7; abundance: NA; CDR3nt: TGCGCCAGCAGCCAAGATGGGACTAGCGGGGGGCATGACGAGCAGTACTTC; CDR3aa: CASSQDGTSGGHDEQYF
d_gene: TRBD1; v_gene: TRBV6-2/TRBV6-3; j_gene: TRBJ1-6; abundance: NA; CDR3nt: TGTGCCAGCAGTTCCTCGGACAGGGTGTGGTCACCCCTCCACTTT; CDR3aa: CASSSSDRVWSPLHF
d_gene: TRBD1; v_gene: TRBV19; j_gene: TRBJ2-7; abundance: NA; CDR3nt: TGTGCCAGTAGCCCAGGGACAGGATGGAACGAGCAGTACTTC; CDR3aa: CASSPGTGWNEQYF
d_gene: TRBD1; v_gene: TRBV18; j_gene: TRBJ2-5; abundance: NA; CDR3nt: TGTGCCAGCTCACCGGGGGAACTAAGGACAGGCCAAGAGACCCAGTACTTC; CDR3aa: CASSPGELRTGQETQYF
d_gene: NA; v_gene: TRBV6-2/TRBV6-3; j_gene: TRBJ1-2; abundance: NA; CDR3nt: TGTGCCAGCAGTTACTTCCCCGGACAGACTAACTATGGCTACACCTTC; CDR3aa: CASSYFPGQTNYGYTF
d_gene: NA; v_gene: TRBV3-1/TRBV3-2; j_gene: TRBJ1-1; abundance: NA; CDR3nt: TGTGCCAGCAGGCGGTCCGGGGGAGGGACTGAAGCTTTCTTT; CDR3aa: CASRRSGGGTEAFF
d_gene: NA; v_gene: TRBV25-1; j_gene: TRBJ1-2; abundance: NA; CDR3nt: TGTGCCAGCAGTGAATTCCCCCTTAGGGGCCATACCACCTATGGCTACACCTTC; CDR3aa: CASSEFPLRGHTTYGYTF
d_gene: TRBD1; v_gene: TRBV5-5; j_gene: TRBJ2-5; abundance: NA; CDR3nt: TGTGCCAGCAGCCGGGACAGGGGGCAAGAGACCCAGTACTTC; CDR3aa: CASSRDRGQETQYF
d_gene: TRBD1; v_gene: TRBV19; j_gene: TRBJ1-1; abundance: NA; CDR3nt: TGTGCCAGTACGGACAGGGGAATGCTAGACACTGAAGCTTTCTTT; CDR3aa: CASTDRGMLDTEAFF
d_gene: TRBD1; v_gene: TRBV7-9; j_gene: TRBJ2-3; abundance: NA; CDR3nt: TGTGCCAGCAGCGTATCCGGGACAGGGACAGATACGCAGTATTTT; CDR3aa: CASSVSGTGTDTQYF
d_gene: TRBD2; v_gene: TRBV5-5; j_gene: TRBJ2-1; abundance: NA; CDR3nt: TGTGCCAGCAGTCCACTAGCGGGGGGCTACAATGAGCAGTTCTTC; CDR3aa: CASSPLAGGYNEQFF
d_gene: TRBD1; v_gene: TRBV28; j_gene: TRBJ1-2; abundance: NA; CDR3nt: TGTGCCAGCAGTTTAGGGACAGGGGTCTATGGCTACACCTTC; CDR3aa: CASSLGTGVYGYTF
d_gene: TRBD1; v_gene: TRBV5-5; j_gene: TRBJ2-1; abundance: NA; CDR3nt: TGTGCCAGCAGCATTGGGACAGGGGTCAACTACAATGAGCAGTTCTTC; CDR3aa: CASSIGTGVNYNEQFF
d_gene: NA; v_gene: TRBV25-1; j_gene: TRBJ2-7; abundance: NA; CDR3nt: TGTGCCAGCAGTGGGGCCACTGTTTTTGGGGAGCAGTACTTC; CDR3aa: CASSGATVFGEQYF
d_gene: NA; v_gene: TRBV28; j_gene: TRBJ1-1; abundance: NA; CDR3nt: TGTGCCAGCAGTTTTGGGGAAAAGGGGGCTTTCTTT; CDR3aa: CASSFGEKGAFF
d_gene: NA; v_gene: TRBV9; j_gene: TRBJ1-1; abundance: NA; CDR3nt: TGTGCCAGCAGCAATGCACAGGGTATGAACACTGAAGCTTTCTTT; CDR3aa: CASSNAQGMNTEAFF
d_gene: NA; v_gene: TRBV6-6; j_gene: TRBJ2-5; abundance: NA; CDR3nt: TGTGCCAGTGCTGGGGCGGAGACCCAGTACTTC; CDR3aa: CASAGAETQYF
d_gene: TRBD1; v_gene: TRBV19; j_gene: TRBJ1-2; abundance: NA; CDR3nt: TGTGCCAGAAGATCGGGACAGGGTAACTATGGCTACACCTTC; CDR3aa: CARRSGQGNYGYTF
d_gene: NA; v_gene: TRBV5-8; j_gene: TRBJ1-5; abundance: NA; CDR3nt: TGTGCCAGCAGCTTCGCGGGGCTCGTTGTGCCCCAGCATTTT; CDR3aa: CASSFAGLVVPQHF
d_gene: NA; v_gene: TRBV15; j_gene: TRBJ1-3; abundance: once; CDR3nt: TGTGCCACCAGCAGAGATAACATGGCTGGAAACACCATATATTTT; CDR3aa: CATSRDNMAGNTIYF